This T cell receptor (beta chain) is drawn from a study of blood T cell repertoires in COVID-19. Study details: The United States, Italy and Spain provided the acute and convalescent COVID-19 samples. Nucleic acid was either cDNA or gDNA, and it came from T cells, B-cell-depleted T cells, or PBMCs.

Trimming took 8 bases from V and 7 from J; bases not matched to a gene: 5. The CDR3 length is 14 residues. Germline V gene lookup returns CDR1 MNHEY and CDR2 SMNVEV (reference sequence). Profiled with immunoSEQ multiplex PCR; TCRdb holds only in-frame clones, not every one. The sample includes approximately 250,000 clones, 86% seen only once; the top ten take roughly 1.9%. Sequenced sample: peripheral blood. The rearrangement joins TRBV27 to TRBJ1-6; 10 bases match TRBD1. The clonotype originates from a man aged 25 to 40 with active or convalescent COVID-19. CDR3 amino acids: CASGWTGGNSPLHF. Here the CDR3 DNA reads TGTGCCAGCGGGTGGACAGGGGGGAATTCACCCCTCCACTTT.